Listed below are T cell receptor beta chains from one sample, sequenced in a study of a mutant IDH1 vaccine in newly diagnosed glioma. These receptors' antigens are unknown. Generated by immunoSEQ multiplex PCR, the TCRdb table keeps only in-frame clones and is missing some. The sample shows roughly 32,000 clones, about 92% of them seen only once. This specimen consisted of PBMCs, obtained from a glioma patient whose treatment included an IDH1 peptide vaccine. The receptors were gathered from a man between 35 and 55 years old with glioma. CDR3s include the opening cysteine and the closing phenylalanine or tryptophan. Each record gives: D gene, V gene, J gene, CDR3 protein, CDR3 DNA. D genes are given only for firm matches.

D gene: TRBD1; V gene: TRBV28; J gene: TRBJ1-2; CDR3 protein: CASSFRYRGPLYGYTF; CDR3 DNA: TGTGCCAGCAGTTTCCGGTACAGGGGACCTCTCTATGGCTACACCTTC
D gene: NA; V gene: TRBV4-3; J gene: TRBJ1-3; CDR3 protein: CASSQDFKGGSGNTIYF; CDR3 DNA: TGCGCCAGCAGCCAAGATTTCAAAGGGGGCTCTGGAAACACCATATATTTT
D gene: NA; V gene: TRBV11-2; J gene: TRBJ2-3; CDR3 protein: CASSLVGGGWSTDTQYF; CDR3 DNA: TGTGCCAGCAGCTTAGTGGGGGGCGGCTGGAGCACAGATACGCAGTATTTT
D gene: NA; V gene: TRBV5-1; J gene: TRBJ2-3; CDR3 protein: CASSGDMGSTDTQYF; CDR3 DNA: TGCGCCAGCAGCGGTGACATGGGGAGCACAGATACGCAGTATTTT
D gene: NA; V gene: TRBV7-6; J gene: TRBJ2-5; CDR3 protein: CASSTLGLGEYQETQYF; CDR3 DNA: TGTGCCAGCAGCACACTAGGGCTAGGGGAGTACCAAGAGACCCAGTACTTC
D gene: NA; V gene: TRBV7-9; J gene: TRBJ2-5; CDR3 protein: CASSPRDVQETQYF; CDR3 DNA: TGTGCCAGCAGCCCTCGGGATGTCCAAGAGACCCAGTACTTC
D gene: NA; V gene: TRBV9; J gene: TRBJ1-4; CDR3 protein: CASSVALGANEKLFF; CDR3 DNA: TGTGCCAGCAGCGTAGCTTTGGGGGCTAATGAAAAACTGTTTTTT
D gene: NA; V gene: TRBV7-2; J gene: TRBJ1-3; CDR3 protein: CASSIPGNTIYF; CDR3 DNA: TGTGCCAGCAGCATCCCTGGAAACACCATATATTTT
D gene: NA; V gene: TRBV9; J gene: TRBJ2-3; CDR3 protein: CASSVGGNQGGGTDTQYF; CDR3 DNA: TGTGCCAGCAGCGTAGGAGGCAATCAGGGGGGAGGCACAGATACGCAGTATTTT
D gene: NA; V gene: TRBV4-1; J gene: TRBJ1-6; CDR3 protein: CASSRLFFNSPLHF; CDR3 DNA: TGCGCCAGCAGCCGCCTCTTTTTTAATTCACCCCTCCACTTT